Shown below are 10 T cell receptor beta chains from a single sample sequenced in a study of PD-1 blockade in classical Hodgkin lymphoma (dated by TCRdb to 2018 to 2021). The library was built by means of the immunoSEQ multiplex PCR assay. In its TCRdb copy, this immuneACCESS table keeps in-frame sequences only and misses some clones. Where compared with another copy, unresolved V genes explain less than half of these, and the others have no known cause. The sample contains roughly 20,000 clones, roughly 84% of them found a single time. The ten largest clones take up 6.5% to 8% of the sample. What the time point label conveys for this sample: cycle 4 day 1 (C4D1), after 6 weeks of nivolumab. Every trial patient had relapsed after autologous stem cell transplantation, and cohorts A, B and C differed in prior brentuximab vedotin exposure. Using a Miltenyi CD8+ T cell isolation kit, CD8+ T cells were purified from thawed PBMCs through magnetic negative selection.

Here the sequenced sample was CD8+ T cells from blood, taken before the fourth cycle of nivolumab. All receptors come from a human donor with classical Hodgkin lymphoma.

The chain combines TRBV5-8 with TRBJ2-1, with D perhaps matching TRBD2 (5 bases). The CDR3 has 15 residues. With 0 bases removed from V and 4 bases from J, the gap between germline ends came to 11 bases. Germline-derived CDR1 and CDR2 are SGHTS and YDEGEE. The CDR3: CASSLAGDLYNEQFF. The CDR3 region has the DNA TGTGCCAGCAGCTTGGCCGGGGATTTATACAATGAGCAGTTCTTC.

J is TRBJ2-7 and V is TRBV30, with a weak D call TRBD2 (5 bases). The length of the CDR3 is 13 residues. V dropped 3 bases and J dropped 3 bases, with 12 bases sitting between them. CDR1 is GTSNPN, CDR2 SVGIG, per germline (reference sequence). CDR3 loop: CAWRHPGFYEQYF. In DNA form, the CDR3 reads TGTGCCTGGAGACATCCGGGGTTCTACGAGCAGTACTTC.

This clone was counted a few times. This sequence joins TRBV2 and TRBJ2-1; tentative D call: TRBD1 (6 bases). In germline, CDR1 is SNHLY, CDR2 FYNNEI. The ends were cut back, 4 bases at V and 5 bases at J, with 12 bases in the middle. CDR3 length: 14 residues. Here the CDR3 DNA reads TGTGCCAGCAGTGGCAGGGGCCTTAACAATGAGCAGTTCTTC. It encodes CASSGRGLNNEQFF.

In DNA form, the CDR3 reads TGTGCCAGCAGTGGGGACCTTTCGAACACCGGGGAGCTGTTTTTT. Its translation is CASSGDLSNTGELFF. This sequence joins TRBV6-5 and TRBJ2-2; D tentatively fits TRBD1 or TRBD2 (5 bases each). With 5 bases removed from V and 0 bases from J, the gap between germline ends came to 10 bases. The CDR3 has 15 amino acids. The V gene's germline CDR1 is MNHEY and CDR2 SVGAGI.

The chain combines TRBV28 with TRBJ2-6; D may be TRBD1 (6 bases). CDR1 is MDHEN and CDR2 is SYDVKM in the germline V gene. The germline V and J ends were trimmed by 6 bases and 3 bases, with 6 bases remaining between them. The CDR3 runs to 13 residues. The CDR3 protein is CASRTGGANVLTF. The CDR3 DNA sequence: TGTGCCAGCAGGACAGGTGGGGCCAACGTCCTGACTTTC. Complete variable domain (other parts from reference TRBV28 and TRBJ2-6): DVKVTQSSRYLVKRTGEKVFLECVQDMDHENMFWYRQDPGLGLRLIYFSYDVKMKEKGDIPEGYSVSREKKERFSLILESASTNQTSMYLCASRTGGANVLTFGAGSRLTVL.

This sequence joins TRBV7-9 and TRBJ2-5; D is uncertain. Deletions cut 3 bases from V and 2 bases from J, with 7 bases between. The CDR3 length is 13 residues. Germline CDR1 reads SEHNR; CDR2 reads FQNEAQ (reference sequence). CDR3 nucleotide sequence: TGTGCCAGCAGCTTCTTGGGGCAAGAGACCCAGTACTTC. Amino acid sequence: CASSFLGQETQYF.

The chain recombines TRBV13 with TRBJ1-1; D is ambiguous. V was trimmed by 5 bases and J by 2 bases, leaving 9 bases between them. Germline CDR1 PRHDT, CDR2 FYEKMQ (reference sequence). This CDR3 is 13 amino acids long. The CDR3 nucleotides are TGTGCCAGCAGCCACCACAGAAACACTGAAGCTTTCTTT. This encodes CASSHHRNTEAFF.

V gene TRBV6-5 combines with J gene TRBJ1-2; tentative D call: TRBD1 (5 bases). Per germline, CDR1 MNHEY and CDR2 SVGAGI. Trimming pared 0 bases from V and 8 bases from J, leaving 13 bases between. The CDR3 sequence is 14 residues long. The CDR3 region has the DNA TGTGCCAGCAGTTACTCCCAGGGTCCTCGGGGCTACACCTTC. This codes for CASSYSQGPRGYTF.

The genes are TRBV7-2 and TRBJ2-1, with D tentatively TRBD2 (7 bases). Germline values: CDR1 SGHTA, CDR2 FQGNSA. The CDR3 loop spans 16 amino acids. The V and J ends lost 1 base and 6 bases respectively, with 16 bases between them. The CDR3 DNA is TGTGCCAGCAGCTTAGACGGGGGGCTGTCTCTCAATGAGCAGTTCTTC. Translation: CASSLDGGLSLNEQFF.

The genes are TRBV9 and TRBJ2-2, with 9 bases aligning to TRBD2. Trimming took 0 bases from V and 7 from J; bases not matched to a gene: 4. Germline V gene data show CDR1 as SGDLS and CDR2 as YYNGEE. The CDR3 spans 15 residues. The CDR3 bases are TGTGCCAGCAGCGTAGGCGGGGGGGCAAACGGGGAGCTGTTTTTT. It translates to CASSVGGGANGELFF.